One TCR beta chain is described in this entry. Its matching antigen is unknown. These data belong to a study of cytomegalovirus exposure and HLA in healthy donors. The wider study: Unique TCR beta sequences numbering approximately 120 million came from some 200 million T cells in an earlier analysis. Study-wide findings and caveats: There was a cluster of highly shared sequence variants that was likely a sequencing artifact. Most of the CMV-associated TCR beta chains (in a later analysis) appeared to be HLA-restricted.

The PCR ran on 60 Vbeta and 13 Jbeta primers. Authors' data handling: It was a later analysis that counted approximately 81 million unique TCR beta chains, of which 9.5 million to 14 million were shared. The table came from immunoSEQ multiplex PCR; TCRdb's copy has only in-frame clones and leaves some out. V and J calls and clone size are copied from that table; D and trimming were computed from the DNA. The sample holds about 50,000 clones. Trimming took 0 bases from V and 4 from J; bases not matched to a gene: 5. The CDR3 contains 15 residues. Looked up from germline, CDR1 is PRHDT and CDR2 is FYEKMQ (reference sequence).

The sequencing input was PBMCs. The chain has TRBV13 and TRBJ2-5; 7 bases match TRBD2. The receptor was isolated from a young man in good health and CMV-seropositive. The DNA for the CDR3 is TGTGCCAGCAGCTTAGGAGCCTTAGCGGGAGAGACCCAGTACTTC. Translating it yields CASSLGALAGETQYF.